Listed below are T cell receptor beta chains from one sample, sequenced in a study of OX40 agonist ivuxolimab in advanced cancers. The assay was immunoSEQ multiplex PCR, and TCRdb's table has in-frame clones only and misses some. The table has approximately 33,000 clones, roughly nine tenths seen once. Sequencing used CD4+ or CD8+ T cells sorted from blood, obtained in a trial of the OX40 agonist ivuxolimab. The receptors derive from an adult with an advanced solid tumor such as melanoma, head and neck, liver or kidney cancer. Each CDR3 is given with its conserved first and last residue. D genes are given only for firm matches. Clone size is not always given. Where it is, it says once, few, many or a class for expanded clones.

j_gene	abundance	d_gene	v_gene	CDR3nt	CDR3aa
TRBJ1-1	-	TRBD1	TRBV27	TGTGCCAGCAGTGCAGGGACAGGGCCCACTGAAGCTTTCTTT	CASSAGTGPTEAFF
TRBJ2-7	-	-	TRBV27	TGTGCCAGCAGTTTATCCTGGCACTACGAGCAGTACTTC	CASSLSWHYEQYF
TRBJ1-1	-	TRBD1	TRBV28	TGTGCCAGCAGCCAGGGACAGGGACGATCCTACCACACTGAAGCTTTCTTT	CASSQGQGRSYHTEAFF
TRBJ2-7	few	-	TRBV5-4	TGTGCCAGCAGCTTGGGACGGGACGAGCAGTACTTC	CASSLGRDEQYF
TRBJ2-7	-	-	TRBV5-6	TGTGCCAGCAGCTTGGGTCAGGGCTCCTACGAGCAGTACTTC	CASSLGQGSYEQYF
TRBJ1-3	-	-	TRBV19	TGTGCCAGTAGTCAGGAGGATACTGGAAACACCATATATTTT	CASSQEDTGNTIYF
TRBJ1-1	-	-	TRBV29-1	TGCAGCGTCCACTTTTTCGAGGGGGGCACTGAAGCTTTCTTT	CSVHFFEGGTEAFF
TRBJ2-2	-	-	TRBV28	TGTGCCAGCAGTTCACAGATCACCGGGGAGCTGTTTTTT	CASSSQITGELFF
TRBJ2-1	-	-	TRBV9	TGTGCCAGCAGTGGAGGGGGCACCAGCGGGAACAATGAGCAGTTCTTC	CASSGGGTSGNNEQFF
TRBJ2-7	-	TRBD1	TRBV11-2	TGTGCCAGCAGCCCCGGGACAGGATCCTACGAGCAGTACTTC	CASSPGTGSYEQYF
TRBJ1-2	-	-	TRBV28	TGTGCCAGCAGTTCAGGAGGACAGCGGGCTAACTATGGCTACACCTTC	CASSSGGQRANYGYTF
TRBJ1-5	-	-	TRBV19	TGTGCCAGTGGGGGCTATCAGCCCCAGCATTTT	CASGGYQPQHF
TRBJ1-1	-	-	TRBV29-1	TGCAGCGTTCATGACAGGTCGGTCACTGAAGCTTTCTTT	CSVHDRSVTEAFF
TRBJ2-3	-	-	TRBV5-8	TGTGCCAGCAGCTACGGACAGAGCACAGATACGCAGTATTTT	CASSYGQSTDTQYF
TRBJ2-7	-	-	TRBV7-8	TGTGCCAGCAGCTTAGGGGGGCAGGGGTACGAGCAGTACTTC	CASSLGGQGYEQYF
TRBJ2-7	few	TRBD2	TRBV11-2	TGTGCCAGCAGCTTACTAGCGGGAGGGCAGGAGCAGTACTTC	CASSLLAGGQEQYF
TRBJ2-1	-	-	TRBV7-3	TGTGCCAGCAGCTCCCCGGGTGAGCCCCACAATGAGCAGTTCTTC	CASSSPGEPHNEQFF
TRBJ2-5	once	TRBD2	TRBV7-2	TGTGCCAGCAGCTTAGGGGGAGCGGGGGGGCGAGAGACCCAGTACTTC	CASSLGGAGGRETQYF
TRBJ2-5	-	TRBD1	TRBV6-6	TGTGCCAGCAGTTTTACAGGGGGGGAGACCCAGTACTTC	CASSFTGGETQYF
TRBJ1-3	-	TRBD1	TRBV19	TGTGCCAGTACCACAGGGGTTGGAAACACCATATATTTT	CASTTGVGNTIYF
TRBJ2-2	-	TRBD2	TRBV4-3	TGCGCCAGCAGCCACCCACCGGGACTAGCGGGAGCGGGGACCGGGGAGCTGTTTTTT	CASSHPPGLAGAGTGELFF
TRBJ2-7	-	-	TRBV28	TGTGCCAGCAGTCCTCCGGCGTTCAGCTCCTACGAGCAGTACTTC	CASSPPAFSSYEQYF
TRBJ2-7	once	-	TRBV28	TGTGCCAGCAGAAGCATGGGCATCTCCTACGAGCAGTACTTC	CASRSMGISYEQYF
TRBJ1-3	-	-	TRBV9	TGTGCCTCAGGAGGGCTCGGAAACACCATATATTTT	CASGGLGNTIYF
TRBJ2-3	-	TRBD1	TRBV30	TGTGCCTGGAGTCAGGGGGTAGCGCCGACAGATACGCAGTATTTT	CAWSQGVAPTDTQYF
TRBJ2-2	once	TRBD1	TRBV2	TGTGCCAACCGGGACAGGGGGACCGGGGAGCTGTTTTTT	CANRDRGTGELFF
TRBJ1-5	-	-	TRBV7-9	TGTGCCAGCAGCTTAGGGGGGATTCAGCCCCAGCATTTT	CASSLGGIQPQHF
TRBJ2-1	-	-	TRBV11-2	TGTGCCAGCAGCTTAGTAGAGGGAAGAAATGAGCAGTTCTTC	CASSLVEGRNEQFF
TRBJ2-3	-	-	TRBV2	TGTGCCAGCAGTGGGACAGCCGGTGACGATACGCAGTATTTT	CASSGTAGDDTQYF
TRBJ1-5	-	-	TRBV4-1	TGCGCCAGCAGCCAAGTCGGGTGGCAGCTTAATCAGCCCCAGCATTTT	CASSQVGWQLNQPQHF
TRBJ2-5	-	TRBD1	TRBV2	TGTGCCAGCAGTGCTGGACAGGGGGTTAGCCAAGAGACCCAGTACTTC	CASSAGQGVSQETQYF
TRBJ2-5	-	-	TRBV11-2	TGTGCCAGCAGCCTCGGTACCCAGTACTTC	CASSLGTQYF
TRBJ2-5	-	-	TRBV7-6	TGTGCCAGCAGCTTAGAGAGGCGGGTAGAGACCCAGTACTTC	CASSLERRVETQYF
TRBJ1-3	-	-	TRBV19	TGTGCCAGTAGTATTGGAGGAAACACCATATATTTT	CASSIGGNTIYF
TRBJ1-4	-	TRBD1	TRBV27	TGTGCCAGCAGTTCGACAGGGGAACTGTTTTTT	CASSSTGELFF
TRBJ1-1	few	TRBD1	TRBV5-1	TGCGCCAGCAGCCTGGACAGGGTGAACACTGAAGCTTTCTTT	CASSLDRVNTEAFF
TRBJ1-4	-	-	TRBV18	TGTGCCAGCTCACCACGCGACGCCGCCCTTGGTGAAAAACTGTTTTTT	CASSPRDAALGEKLFF
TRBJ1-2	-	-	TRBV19	TGTGCCAGTAGAGGAGGGTTCTATGGCTACACCTTC	CASRGGFYGYTF
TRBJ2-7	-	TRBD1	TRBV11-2	TGTGCCAGCAGCTTAGACGGAGCCGGCAGGGGGTTAAACTACGAGCAGTACTTC	CASSLDGAGRGLNYEQYF
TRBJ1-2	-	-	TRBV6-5	TGTGCCAGCAGTGAAACTCGGGAGGATGGCTACACCTTC	CASSETREDGYTF
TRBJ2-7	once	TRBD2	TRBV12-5	TGTGCTAGTGGTTTGACACAAATGACTAGCGGGGGCTCCTACGAGCAGTACTTC	CASGLTQMTSGGSYEQYF
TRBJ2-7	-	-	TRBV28	TGTGCCAGCAGTTTTATAGGGGACGAGCAGTACTTC	CASSFIGDEQYF
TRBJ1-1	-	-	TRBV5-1	TGCGCCAGCAGCTTGGTAGGGGTCTCGAACACTGAAGCTTTCTTT	CASSLVGVSNTEAFF
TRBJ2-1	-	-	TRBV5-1	TGCGCCAGCAGCTTGGTTCAGATTTTCGATGAGCAGTTCTTC	CASSLVQIFDEQFF
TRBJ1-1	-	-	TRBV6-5	TGTGCCAGCAGTCACCAGGTCGGTGGGACTGAAGCTTTCTTT	CASSHQVGGTEAFF
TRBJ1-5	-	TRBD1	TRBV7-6	TGTGCCAGCAGCTCCGGACAGGGCCATCAGCCCCAGCATTTT	CASSSGQGHQPQHF
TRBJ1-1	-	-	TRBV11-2	TGTGCCAGCAGCTTAGCAGGGGATCATAGTTACACTGAAGCTTTCTTT	CASSLAGDHSYTEAFF
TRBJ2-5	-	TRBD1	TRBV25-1	TGTGCCAGCAGTGAATACGAGGGGGCCCGGGAGACCCAGTACTTC	CASSEYEGARETQYF
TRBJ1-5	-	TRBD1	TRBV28	TGTGCCAGCACCGAACAGGGGATTAGCAATCAGCCCCAGCATTTT	CASTEQGISNQPQHF
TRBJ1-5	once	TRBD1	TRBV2	TGTGCCAGCAGTTCGACAGGGTATGGGGATCAGCCCCAGCATTTT	CASSSTGYGDQPQHF
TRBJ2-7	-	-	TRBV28	TGTGCCAGCAGTTTAAACAGAAACTCCTACGAGCAGTACTTC	CASSLNRNSYEQYF
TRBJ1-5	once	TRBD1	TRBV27	TGTGCCAGCAGGCGGGGACAGGGGCGGAATCAGCCCCAGCATTTT	CASRRGQGRNQPQHF
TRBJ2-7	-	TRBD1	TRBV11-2	TGTGCCAGCAGCTTAGTCAGGGGGAACTACGAGCAGTACTTC	CASSLVRGNYEQYF
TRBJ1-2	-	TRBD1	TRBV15	TGTGCCACCAGCAGGACAGGGGTCCTTCCCTATGGCTACACCTTC	CATSRTGVLPYGYTF
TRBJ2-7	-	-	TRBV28	TGTGCCAATTCCCAGGGATACGAGCAGTACTTC	CANSQGYEQYF
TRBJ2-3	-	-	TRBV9	TGTGCCAGCAGCAGCGCGACAGATACGCAGTATTTT	CASSSATDTQYF
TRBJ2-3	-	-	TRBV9	TGTGCCAGCACGGGCGCAGATACGCAGTATTTT	CASTGADTQYF